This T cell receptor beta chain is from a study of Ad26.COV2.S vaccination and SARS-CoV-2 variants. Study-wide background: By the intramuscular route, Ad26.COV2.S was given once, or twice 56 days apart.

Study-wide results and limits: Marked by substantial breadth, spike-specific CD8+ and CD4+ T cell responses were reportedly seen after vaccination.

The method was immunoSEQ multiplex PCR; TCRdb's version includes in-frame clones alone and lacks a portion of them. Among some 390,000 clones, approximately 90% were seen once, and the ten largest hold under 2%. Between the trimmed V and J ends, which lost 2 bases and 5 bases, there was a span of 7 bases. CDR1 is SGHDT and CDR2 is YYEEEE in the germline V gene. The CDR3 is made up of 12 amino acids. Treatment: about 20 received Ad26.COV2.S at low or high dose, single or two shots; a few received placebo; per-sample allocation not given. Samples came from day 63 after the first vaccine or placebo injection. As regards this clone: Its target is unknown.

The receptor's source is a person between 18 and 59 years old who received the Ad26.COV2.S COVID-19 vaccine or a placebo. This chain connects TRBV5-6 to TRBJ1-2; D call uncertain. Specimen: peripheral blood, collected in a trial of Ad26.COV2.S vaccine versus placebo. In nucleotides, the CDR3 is TGTGCCAGCAGCTTACGGGCTTATGGCTACACCTTC. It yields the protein CASSLRAYGYTF.